A selection of T cell receptor beta chains follows, all from one sample in a study of CD8+CD57+ T cells in acquired aplastic anemia. From the reads, TCRdb called clonotypes with MiXCR, one entry per CDR3 protein. The data show hundreds of thousands of distinct CDR3 sequences, 56% seen once. Sequencing was done on a sample of sorted CD4+, CD8+, or CD8+CD57+ T cells (not recorded which) from PBMCs. These receptors all come from a human donor with aplastic anemia. CDR3s include the opening cysteine and the closing phenylalanine or tryptophan. Fields, in order: V gene, clone size, J gene, D gene, CDR3 DNA, CDR3 protein. A D gene is named only where the DNA matches it firmly. The size field is filled for only some rows; it gives once, few, many or a size class.

v_call: TRBV25-1
clone_size: few
j_call: TRBJ2-7
d_call: TRBD2
cdr3_nt: TGTGCCAGCAGTGAGGGAGGGTGGTCGTCCTACGAGCAGTACTTC
cdr3_aa: CASSEGGWSSYEQYF

v_call: TRBV11-2
clone_size: many
j_call: TRBJ1-2
d_call: .
cdr3_nt: TGTGCCAGCAGCGACATCACTCTTCGGGGCTACACCTTC
cdr3_aa: CASSDITLRGYTF

v_call: TRBV20-1
clone_size: .
j_call: TRBJ2-5
d_call: .
cdr3_nt: TGCAGTGCTCCCGAGTTGGACACACAAGAGACCCAGTACTTC
cdr3_aa: CSAPELDTQETQYF

v_call: TRBV20-1
clone_size: few
j_call: TRBJ2-7
d_call: TRBD1
cdr3_nt: TGCAGTGCGTTTGGGACAGGTACCTACGAGCAGTACTTC
cdr3_aa: CSAFGTGTYEQYF

v_call: TRBV7-9
clone_size: many
j_call: TRBJ2-1
d_call: .
cdr3_nt: TGTGCCAGCAGCCCTACCCCCGGAATGGGAAATGAGCAGTTCTTC
cdr3_aa: CASSPTPGMGNEQFF

v_call: TRBV25-1
clone_size: many
j_call: TRBJ2-1
d_call: .
cdr3_nt: TGTGCCAGCAGTGTCCAAGGGGGAAATGAGCAGTTCTTC
cdr3_aa: CASSVQGGNEQFF

v_call: TRBV19
clone_size: .
j_call: TRBJ1-1
d_call: .
cdr3_nt: TGTGCCAGTAGCGCAGGGTTGAACACTGAAGCTTTCTTT
cdr3_aa: CASSAGLNTEAFF

v_call: TRBV12-3/TRBV12-4
clone_size: .
j_call: TRBJ2-3
d_call: .
cdr3_nt: TGTGCCAGCAGTTTCGGAGATACGCAGTTTTTT
cdr3_aa: CASSFGDTQFF

v_call: TRBV18
clone_size: few
j_call: TRBJ1-1
d_call: .
cdr3_nt: TGTGCCAGCTCACCAGATCTACAGGGGAACACTGAAGCTTTCTTT
cdr3_aa: CASSPDLQGNTEAFF

v_call: TRBV10-3
clone_size: .
j_call: TRBJ2-7
d_call: .
cdr3_nt: TGTTCCATCAGAAGGACGGAGAGATCCTACGAGCAGTACTTC
cdr3_aa: CSIRRTERSYEQYF

v_call: TRBV7-9
clone_size: many
j_call: TRBJ2-3
d_call: TRBD2
cdr3_nt: TGTGCCAGCAGCCCCAAACTAGCGGGGGGGGTCACAGATACGCAGTATTTT
cdr3_aa: CASSPKLAGGVTDTQYF

v_call: TRBV7-9
clone_size: .
j_call: TRBJ2-2
d_call: .
cdr3_nt: TGTGCCAGCAGGCGTGATCTTACCGGGGAGCTGTTTTTT
cdr3_aa: CASRRDLTGELFF

v_call: TRBV20-1
clone_size: many
j_call: TRBJ1-5
d_call: .
cdr3_nt: TGCAGTGTCGTCCGCCTTAATCAGCCCCAGCATTTT
cdr3_aa: CSVVRLNQPQHF

v_call: TRBV20-1
clone_size: once
j_call: TRBJ1-3
d_call: .
cdr3_nt: TGCAGTGCTAGAGATCTTGAGGACACCATATATTTT
cdr3_aa: CSARDLEDTIYF

v_call: TRBV20-1
clone_size: few
j_call: TRBJ2-5
d_call: .
cdr3_nt: TGCAGTGCCCATTACGAGACCCAGTACTTC
cdr3_aa: CSAHYETQYF